These 15 T cell receptor beta chains were sequenced from one sample in a study of blood T cell repertoires in COVID-19. This table comes from immunoSEQ multiplex PCR, and its TCRdb copy is limited to in-frame clones, with some not included. This table has 360,000 or so clones, about nine tenths appearing once. Source material: peripheral blood. These receptors originate from a woman aged 60-70 years with COVID-19, enrolled during active disease.

This chain joins TRBV11-2 and TRBJ2-3, with TRBD2 identical over 8 bases. V was pared by 3 bases and J by 2 bases, with 10 bases of the junction left unmatched. This CDR3 comprises 17 residues. Germline V gene lookup returns CDR1 SGHAT and CDR2 FQNNGV. The CDR3 sequence is CASSLRTSRKNTDTQYF. In nucleotides, the CDR3 is TGTGCCAGCAGCTTGAGGACTAGCCGGAAAAACACAGATACGCAGTATTTT.

V usage is TRBV11-3 and J usage is TRBJ2-2; TRBD2 aligns across 9 bases. Trimming cost V 1 base and J 9 bases; bases outside gene matches: 6. In germline, CDR1 is SGHNT, CDR2 YENEEA. The CDR3 consists of 15 residues. CDR3 protein: CASSLAAGGPRELFF. In nucleotides, the CDR3 is TGTGCCAGCAGCTTAGCGGCGGGGGGGCCCCGGGAGCTGTTTTTT.

This sequence joins TRBV19 and TRBJ2-5; D is unclear. This CDR3 is built from 14 residues. The V end lost 5 bases, the J end lost 4 bases, and 14 bases lay between the germline ends. Per germline, CDR1 LNHDA and CDR2 SQIVND (reference sequence). CDR3 nucleotide sequence: TGTGCCAGTAGTCAGAAGTCGCTTGGAGAGACCCAGTACTTC. It is translated as CASSQKSLGETQYF. Full variable domain (outside the CDR3, taken from reference TRBV19 and TRBJ2-5): DGGITQSPKYLFRKEGQNVTLSCEQNLNHDAMYWYRQDPGQGLRLIYYSQIVNDFQKGDIAEGYSVSREKKESFPLTVTSAQKNPTAFYLCASSQKSLGETQYFGPGTRLLVL.

The rearrangement links TRBV7-9 to TRBJ1-1, with 8 bases that match TRBD1. The trim removed 5 bases at V and 5 bases at J, leaving 7 bases unmatched. This CDR3 region has 14 residues. Germline V gene data show CDR1 as SEHNR and CDR2 as FQNEAQ (reference sequence). The CDR3 DNA reads TGTGCCAGCAGCAGAACAGGGGGAAATACTGAAGCTTTCTTT. It is translated as CASSRTGGNTEAFF. The entire variable domain, with the rest obtained from reference TRBV7-9 and TRBJ1-1, is as follows: DTGVSQNPRHKITKRGQNVTFRCDPISEHNRLYWYRQTLGQGPEFLTYFQNEAQLEKSRLLSDRFSAERPKGSFSTLEIQRTEQGDSAMYLCASSRTGGNTEAFFGQGTRLTVV.

CDR3 coding DNA: TGTGCCAGCAGACGACAGGGTAGAAGGAACCAGCCCCAGCATTTT. Amino acids: CASRRQGRRNQPQHF. The rearrangement joins TRBV27 to TRBJ1-5; 7 bases line up with TRBD1. Germline CDR1 and CDR2: MNHEY and SMNVEV (reference sequence). V lost 6 bases to trimming and J lost 7 bases; unmatched junction nucleotides: 12. This CDR3 region has 15 residues.

The V gene is TRBV6-5, the J gene TRBJ1-2; 8 bases are shared with TRBD1. From germline, CDR1 is MNHEY and CDR2 SVGAGI. The CDR3 loop spans 14 amino acids. Germline trimming cut 6 bases from V and 3 bases from J; bases unmatched to any gene: 6. The CDR3 sequence: CASSRGRLYYGYTF. The CDR3 coding sequence is TGTGCCAGCAGCAGGGGGCGCCTATACTATGGCTACACCTTC.

The V and J genes are TRBV5-1 and TRBJ1-2, with D possibly being TRBD1 (5 bases). Germline V gene data show CDR1 as SGHRS and CDR2 as YFSETQ. Between the trimmed V and J ends, which lost 0 bases and 8 bases, there was a span of 14 bases. This CDR3 spans 14 amino acids. CDR3 in amino acids: CASSLVRRGEGYTF. In DNA, the CDR3 is TGCGCCAGCAGCTTGGTTCGGAGGGGTGAAGGCTACACCTTC.

This clone was detected once. The rearrangement links TRBV28 to TRBJ1-1; 11 bases are shared with TRBD1. Germline V CDR1 and CDR2: MDHEN, SYDVKM. The trim removed 5 bases at V and 4 bases at J, leaving 6 bases unmatched. The CDR3 is 15 amino acids. CDR3 protein: CASSKTGTGGTEAFF. CDR3 in DNA: TGTGCCAGCAGTAAAACCGGGACAGGGGGCACTGAAGCTTTCTTT.

The V call is TRBV9, the J call TRBJ2-2, with D tentatively TRBD1 (6 bases). The germline CDR1 and CDR2 sequences are SGDLS and YYNGEE. Trimming left V 4 bases short and J 5 bases short, with 24 bases between. CDR3 length: 18 residues. In DNA, the CDR3 is TGTGCCAGCAGCTCCAAACCGGGACACCTAATCGGGACCGGGGAGCTGTTTTTT. Its protein is CASSSKPGHLIGTGELFF. Filled out from reference TRBV9 and TRBJ2-2, the complete variable domain reads DSGVTQTPKHLITATGQRVTLRCSPRSGDLSVYWYQQSLDQGLQFLIQYYNGEERAKGNILERFSAQQFPDLHSELNLSSLELGDSALYFCASSSKPGHLIGTGELFFGEGSRLTVL.

As to this clone: Other nucleotide sequences from this sample produce the same CDR3. This chain uses TRBV7-9 with TRBJ1-1; D unresolved. V gave up 5 bases and J gave up 0 bases, with 4 bases separating them. Looked up from germline, CDR1 is SEHNR and CDR2 is FQNEAQ (reference sequence). The CDR3 loop spans 12 amino acids. CDR3 sequence reads: CASSRVNTEAFF. CDR3 nucleotide sequence: TGTGCCAGCAGCCGAGTGAACACTGAAGCTTTCTTT.

The DNA of the CDR3 is TGTGCCACCTCTGACAGGGTCTCGGTCACTGAAGCTTTCTTT. Translating it yields CATSDRVSVTEAFF. This chain links TRBV6-5 with TRBJ1-1; 7 nucleotides agree with TRBD1. Germline V gives CDR1 MNHEY, CDR2 SVGAGI. The ends lost 10 bases at V and 4 bases at J; junction bases unmatched: 12. The CDR3 is 14 residues long.

CDR3 protein: CASSLSGTSEDTQYF. In DNA form, the CDR3 reads TGCGCCAGCAGCTTGTCGGGGACTAGTGAAGATACGCAGTATTTT. This chain connects TRBV5-1 to TRBJ2-3; 8 bases match TRBD2. The V and J ends lost 1 base and 5 bases, in that order; junction bases with no gene match: 6. The CDR3 runs to 15 residues. Germline V gene lookup returns CDR1 SGHRS and CDR2 YFSETQ.

Details on this clone: At the DNA level, this CDR3 is encoded by other sequences in the same sample as well. V and J are TRBV18 and TRBJ2-2, with D possibly TRBD1 on 6 matching bases. The V gene's germline CDR1 is KGHSH and CDR2 LQKENI. This CDR3 has 14 amino acids. Trimming stripped 3 bases from V and 1 base from J, with 6 bases between. The CDR3 protein is CASSPDRNTGELFF. The CDR3 coding sequence is TGTGCCAGCTCACCGGACAGGAACACCGGGGAGCTGTTTTTT. The full variable domain, with the rest looked up from reference TRBV18 and TRBJ2-2, is NAGVMQNPRHLVRRRGQEARLRCSPMKGHSHVYWYRQLPEEGLKFMVYLQKENIIDESGMPKERFSAEFPKEGPSILRIQQVVRGDSAAYFCASSPDRNTGELFFGEGSRLTVL.

The chain joins TRBV28 to TRBJ1-4, with 8 bases aligning to TRBD1. Losses at the gene ends were 5 bases for V and 8 bases for J; bases not matched to a gene: 10. The CDR3 consists of 15 residues. Germline lookup yields CDR1 MDHEN and CDR2 SYDVKM. The CDR3 sequence is CASSATGVGGEKLFF. CDR3 in DNA: TGTGCCAGCAGTGCGACAGGGGTGGGGGGGGAAAAACTGTTTTTT. Full variable domain (rest looked up from reference TRBV28 and TRBJ1-4): DVKVTQSSRYLVKRTGEKVFLECVQDMDHENMFWYRQDPGLGLRLIYFSYDVKMKEKGDIPEGYSVSREKKERFSLILESASTNQTSMYLCASSATGVGGEKLFFGSGTQLSVL.

The CDR3 loop reads CASSVDRVTEAFF. CDR3 bases: TGTGCCAGCAGCGTCGACAGGGTAACTGAAGCTTTCTTT. The chain combines TRBV9 with TRBJ1-1; 7 nucleotides match TRBD1. This CDR3 contains 13 residues. CDR1 and CDR2 (germline): SGDLS, YYNGEE. J lost 5 bases, V lost 2 bases, and 3 bases had no gene match. The entire variable domain, with the rest obtained from reference TRBV9 and TRBJ1-1, is as follows: DSGVTQTPKHLITATGQRVTLRCSPRSGDLSVYWYQQSLDQGLQFLIQYYNGEERAKGNILERFSAQQFPDLHSELNLSSLELGDSALYFCASSVDRVTEAFFGQGTRLTVV.